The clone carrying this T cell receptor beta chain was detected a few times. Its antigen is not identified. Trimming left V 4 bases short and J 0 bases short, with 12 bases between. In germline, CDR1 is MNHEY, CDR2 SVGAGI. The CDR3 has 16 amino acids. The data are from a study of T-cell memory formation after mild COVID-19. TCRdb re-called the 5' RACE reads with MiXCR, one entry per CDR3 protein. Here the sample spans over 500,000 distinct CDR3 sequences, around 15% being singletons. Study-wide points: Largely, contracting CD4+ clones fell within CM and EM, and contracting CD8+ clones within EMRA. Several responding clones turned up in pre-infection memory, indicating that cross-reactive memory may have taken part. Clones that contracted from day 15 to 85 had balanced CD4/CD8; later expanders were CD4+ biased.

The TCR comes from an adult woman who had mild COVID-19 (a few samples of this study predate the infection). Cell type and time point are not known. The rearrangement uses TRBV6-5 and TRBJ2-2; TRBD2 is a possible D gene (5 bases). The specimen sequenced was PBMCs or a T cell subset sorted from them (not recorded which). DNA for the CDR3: TGTGCCAGCAGTTCCTTCGGGATTGCGAACACCGGGGAGCTGTTTTTT. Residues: CASSSFGIANTGELFF.